This is a list of T cell receptor beta chains from one sample in a study of blood T cell repertoires in COVID-19. Repertoires were generated with immunoSEQ multiplex PCR, while TCRdb's copy carries only in-frame clones and drops some. The table lists some 670,000 clones, 85% to 90% of them singletons. Input material: peripheral blood. Receptor source: a woman aged 18-30 years with acute or convalescent COVID-19. CDR3s include the opening cysteine and the closing phenylalanine or tryptophan. D genes are given only for firm matches. Some rows mark clone size as missing; the rest say once, few, many or name a class of expanded clone.

v_gene	d_gene	j_gene	abundance	CDR3nt	CDR3aa
TRBV19	NA	TRBJ1-1	NA	TGTGCCAGAACTTCGCCCACGTTGTGCAACTTTGAAGCTTTCTTT	CARTSPTLCNFEAFF
TRBV13	NA	TRBJ2-7	NA	TGTGCCAGCAGCCCCGCGGGGACAGTCCCCTCCTACGAGCAGTACTTC	CASSPAGTVPSYEQYF
TRBV3-1/TRBV3-2	TRBD1	TRBJ1-1	NA	TGTGCCAGCAGCCAAACTAACTCACAGGGGAGTGGTGAAGCTTTCTTT	CASSQTNSQGSGEAFF
TRBV4-3	NA	TRBJ2-7	NA	TGCGCCAGCAGCCAGATACAGGGAATCAACGAGCAGTACTTC	CASSQIQGINEQYF
TRBV27	NA	TRBJ2-7	NA	TGTGCCAGCACTCGGGGGGGACAGGGCTTCGAGCAGTACTTC	CASTRGGQGFEQYF
TRBV15	TRBD1	TRBJ2-1	NA	TGTGCCACCACCCGGGACAGGGGTTACGGGCAGTTCTTC	CATTRDRGYGQFF
TRBV2	TRBD2	TRBJ2-4	NA	TGTGCCAGCAGTGAAGCTTGGCTAGCGGGGCGGTCTAAAAACATTCAGTACTTC	CASSEAWLAGRSKNIQYF
TRBV19	NA	TRBJ1-1	NA	TGTGCCAGTAGTAAAAGGGAGGGGATTGAAGCTTTCTTT	CASSKREGIEAFF
TRBV10-3	TRBD1	TRBJ1-1	NA	TGTGCCATCAGTGGGGAACAGACAGGGAGCATGAACACTGAAGCTTTCTTT	CAISGEQTGSMNTEAFF
TRBV6-4	TRBD2	TRBJ2-1	once	TGTGCCAGCAGTGAGGGGGGGGGCTCCTACAATGAGCAGTTCTTC	CASSEGGGSYNEQFF
TRBV4-1	NA	TRBJ1-3	NA	TGCGCCAGCAGCCAAGGCTTTGGGCTTACAGGGCGCAACAACTACTCTGGAAACACCATATATTTT	CASSQGFGLTGRNNYSGNTIYF
TRBV7-9	TRBD1	TRBJ1-2	NA	TGTGCCAGCAGCTCAGACAGGGAAGCTAACTATGGCTACACCTTC	CASSSDREANYGYTF
TRBV24-1	NA	TRBJ1-4	NA	TGTGCCACCAGTGATTCCGAGCGGGGGAGTAGTGAAAAACTGTTTTTT	CATSDSERGSSEKLFF
TRBV7-3	TRBD1	TRBJ2-7	NA	TGTGCCAGCAGCTTAACGGGGGACAGTGGCTCCTACGAGCAGTACTTC	CASSLTGDSGSYEQYF
TRBV5-1	TRBD1	TRBJ2-7	NA	TGCGCCTCCTCTCGACAGGGGGAAAGCTCCTACGAGCAGTACTTC	CASSRQGESSYEQYF
TRBV3-1/TRBV3-2	NA	TRBJ1-2	once	TGTGCCAGCAGTGGAGGGAACTATGGCTACACCTTC	CASSGGNYGYTF
TRBV5-5	TRBD2	TRBJ2-4	NA	TGTGCCAGCAGCGTCCCTAGCGGGGATGACATTCAGTACTTC	CASSVPSGDDIQYF
TRBV6-1	TRBD1	TRBJ1-2	NA	TGTGCCAGCAGTGACCAGGGGGGCTCCGGCTACACCTTC	CASSDQGGSGYTF
TRBV7-9	TRBD2	TRBJ2-7	NA	TGTGCCAGCAGCTTGGGAACTAGCGGAACCTACGAGCAGTACTTC	CASSLGTSGTYEQYF
TRBV9	TRBD1	TRBJ1-2	NA	TGTGCCAGCAGCGGACAGGGGGGAGTTAATCGAGGCTACACCTTC	CASSGQGGVNRGYTF
TRBV19	NA	TRBJ1-5	NA	TGTGCCGTCAGAGGGTTCAATCAGCCCCAGCATTTT	CAVRGFNQPQHF
TRBV28	NA	TRBJ2-1	NA	TGTGCCAGCAGGGCAGGGGGAGGTTCCTACAATGAGCAGTTCTTC	CASRAGGGSYNEQFF
TRBV30	NA	TRBJ2-7	NA	TGTGCCTGGGGTGCCGGGAGAGGTCACTCCTACGAGCAGTACTTC	CAWGAGRGHSYEQYF
TRBV7-9	NA	TRBJ2-5	NA	TGTGCCAGCAGCTACGGCCGACTAGGGGAGACCCAGTACTTC	CASSYGRLGETQYF
TRBV6-5	NA	TRBJ1-2	NA	TGTGCCAGCATTCTAGGGAGTAACTATGGCTACACCTTC	CASILGSNYGYTF
TRBV28	NA	TRBJ2-1	NA	TGTGCCAGCAGCCCCGTGTACGGGGGGCGCTACAATGAGCAGTTCTTC	CASSPVYGGRYNEQFF
TRBV5-6	NA	TRBJ2-7	NA	TGTGCCAGCAGCTTGGGAGATCTTTACGAGCAGTACTTC	CASSLGDLYEQYF
TRBV11-3	NA	TRBJ2-2	NA	TGTGCCAGCAGCCCTAGTGGGACCGGGGAGCTGTTTTTT	CASSPSGTGELFF
TRBV7-3	NA	TRBJ2-2	NA	TGTGCCAGCAGCCCTTCGGGGAAGGACACCGGGGAGCTGTTTTTT	CASSPSGKDTGELFF
TRBV24-1	TRBD1	TRBJ2-2	NA	TGTGCCACCAGTGATTTCGGGGGACAGGGAGCGAACACCGGGGAGCTGTTTTTT	CATSDFGGQGANTGELFF
TRBV21-1	NA	TRBJ1-5	NA	TGTGCCAGCAGCAAGATTGGTTCGGGACAGGGCCTTAGCAATCAGCCCCAGCATTTT	CASSKIGSGQGLSNQPQHF
TRBV5-1	TRBD1	TRBJ2-7	NA	TGCGCCAGCAGCTTGGATCGGACAGGGACCTACGAGCAGTACTTC	CASSLDRTGTYEQYF
TRBV14	TRBD1	TRBJ1-3	NA	TGTGCCAGCAGCCAAATGGAAGGGGACAGGGACTCTGGAAACACCATATATTTT	CASSQMEGDRDSGNTIYF
TRBV5-6	TRBD1	TRBJ1-4	once	TGTGCCAGCAGCCTACTCGGGACAGGGAGTGAAAAACTGTTTTTT	CASSLLGTGSEKLFF
TRBV19	NA	TRBJ2-5	NA	TGTGCCAGTAGCCGTGGCGAGACAGCTCTTCAAGAGACCCAGTACTTC	CASSRGETALQETQYF
TRBV7-9	NA	TRBJ1-4	NA	TGTGCCAGCAGTCCAACTGGGGCGGAAAAACTGTTTTTT	CASSPTGAEKLFF
TRBV28	NA	TRBJ2-7	NA	TGTGCCAGCAGCTTGGACAGTCCCGAGCAGTACTTC	CASSLDSPEQYF
TRBV7-2	NA	TRBJ1-6	NA	TGTGCCAGCAGCTTCAGGAGGTATAATTCACCCCTCCACTTT	CASSFRRYNSPLHF
TRBV7-9	NA	TRBJ1-2	NA	TGTGCCAGCAGCTTAGTTGGGGGCGCCGACTATGGCTACACCTTC	CASSLVGGADYGYTF
TRBV5-6	NA	TRBJ1-5	NA	TGTGCCAGCAGCTTCGGTAGCAATCAGCCCCAGCATTTT	CASSFGSNQPQHF
TRBV4-1	NA	TRBJ1-6	NA	TGCGCCAGCAGCCAAGGGCCCAGTTCACCCCTCCACTTT	CASSQGPSSPLHF
TRBV3-1/TRBV3-2	NA	TRBJ1-2	NA	TGTGCCAGCAGCCAAGTTCCAGCGGGGGGAAAAAATGGCTACACCTTC	CASSQVPAGGKNGYTF
TRBV30	TRBD1	TRBJ1-2	NA	TGTGCCTGGTGGAGCAGGGGGTCTAATGGCTACACCTTC	CAWWSRGSNGYTF
TRBV19	TRBD2	TRBJ2-3	NA	TGTGCCAGTAGTATGCTAGCGGGTAGCACAGATACGCAGTATTTT	CASSMLAGSTDTQYF
TRBV5-4	NA	TRBJ1-1	NA	TGTGCCAGCAGCTTAAGAGCGTCGGTGAACACTGAAGCTTTCTTT	CASSLRASVNTEAFF
TRBV5-1	NA	TRBJ1-2	NA	TGCGCCAGCAGCCAACAACCCTATGGCTACACCTTC	CASSQQPYGYTF
TRBV7-9	TRBD1	TRBJ1-4	NA	TGTGCCAGCAGCTCGACAGGGGGCTTTGGGGAAAAACTGTTTTTT	CASSSTGGFGEKLFF
TRBV27	TRBD1	TRBJ2-3	NA	TGTGCCAGCAGTCTCGGACAGGACACAGATACGCAGTATTTT	CASSLGQDTDTQYF
TRBV6-6	NA	TRBJ2-5	NA	TGTGCCAGCAGGCTCGGCCAAGAGACCCAGTACTTC	CASRLGQETQYF
TRBV13	TRBD1	TRBJ1-2	NA	TGTGCCACGCGACAGGGGGGTGGCTACACCTTC	CATRQGGGYTF
TRBV5-1	NA	TRBJ1-5	NA	TGCGCCAGCAGCCTGGGGGTGGGCGACAAAAATCAGCCCCAGCATTTT	CASSLGVGDKNQPQHF
TRBV5-4	TRBD1	TRBJ1-1	NA	TGTGCCAGCAGCAAGGGACAGCCGAACACTGAAGCTTTCTTT	CASSKGQPNTEAFF
TRBV6-5	NA	TRBJ1-2	NA	TGTGCCAGCAGTTATCATGGGGAGAGGTATGGCTACACCTTC	CASSYHGERYGYTF
TRBV11-2	TRBD1	TRBJ1-2	NA	TGTGCCAGCAGCTCTTCATACAGGGGAAGCAGCTCTGGCTACACCTTC	CASSSSYRGSSSGYTF